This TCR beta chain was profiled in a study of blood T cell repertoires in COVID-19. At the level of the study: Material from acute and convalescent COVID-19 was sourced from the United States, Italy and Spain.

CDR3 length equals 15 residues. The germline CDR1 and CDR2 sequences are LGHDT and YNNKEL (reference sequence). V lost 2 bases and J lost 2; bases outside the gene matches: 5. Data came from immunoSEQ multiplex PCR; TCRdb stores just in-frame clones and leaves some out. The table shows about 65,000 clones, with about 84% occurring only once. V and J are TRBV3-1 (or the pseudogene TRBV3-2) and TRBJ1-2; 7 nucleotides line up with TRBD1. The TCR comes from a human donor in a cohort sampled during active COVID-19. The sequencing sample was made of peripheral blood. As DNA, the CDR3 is TGTGCCAGCAGCCAAATCCTGACAGGGAACTATGGCTACACCTTC. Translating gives CASSQILTGNYGYTF.